A single sample gave rise to the 29 T cell receptor beta chains below, sequenced in a study of identifying expanded T cells in peripheral blood. The repertoire was sequenced with immunoSEQ multiplex PCR; TCRdb's copy has only in-frame clones and lacks some. The sample records some 75,000 clones, roughly 90% being singletons. Material for sequencing was blood. The receptors shown here come from a person between 18 and 75 years old in good health.

The chain couples TRBV6-1 to TRBJ2-1, with D possibly matching TRBD1 (6 bases). Germline V CDR1 and CDR2: MNHNS, SASEGT. This CDR3 is built from 17 residues. V was trimmed by 4 bases and J by 10 bases, leaving 26 bases between them. CDR3 sequence: CASSVHRERIPHWEQFF. For the CDR3, the DNA is TGTGCCAGCAGTGTTCACAGGGAGAGAATTCCTCATTGGGAGCAGTTCTTC.

The chain uses TRBV6-1 and TRBJ2-1; 7 bases map to TRBD1. Germline values: CDR1 MNHNS, CDR2 SASEGT. J gave up 6 bases and V 5 bases, and 10 bases lay outside the gene matches. This CDR3 is built from 15 residues. CDR3 DNA sequence: TGTGCCAGCAGTTCAGGGGGACAAGGAGGCAATGAGCAGTTCTTC. As protein: CASSSGGQGGNEQFF.

The chain carries TRBV28 and TRBJ1-2, with unresolved D. Between the trimmed V and J ends, which lost 10 bases and 4 bases, there was a span of 10 bases. This CDR3 region has 11 residues. In germline, CDR1 is MDHEN, CDR2 SYDVKM. The CDR3 reads CATEESYGYTF. In DNA form, the CDR3 reads TGTGCCACCGAGGAGAGCTATGGCTACACCTTC.

The chain combines TRBV2 with TRBJ1-1; 10 nucleotides match TRBD1. The junction had 21 bases not matched to a gene; V was cut back by 8 bases and J by 3 bases. The germline CDR1 and CDR2 sequences are SNHLY and FYNNEI. The CDR3 is 19 residues long. Written as DNA, the CDR3 is TGTGCCAGCCCAAAAGGGTCTCCGGGACAGGGGAGTGTGGACACTGAAGCTTTCTTT. It specifies CASPKGSPGQGSVDTEAFF.

The rearrangement uses TRBV10-1 and TRBJ2-1; 12 nucleotides agree with TRBD2. This CDR3 has 13 amino acids. V shed 10 bases, J shed 10 bases, and the junction held 8 bases outside the gene matches. Germline V lookup: CDR1 WNHNN, CDR2 SYGVQD (reference sequence). CDR3 protein: CATPTSGSGEQFF. In DNA, the CDR3 is TGCGCCACCCCGACTAGCGGGAGTGGAGAGCAGTTCTTC.

In the case of this clone: A junction boundary mismatches the germline segment, possibly from a read error. The chain carries TRBV7-7 and TRBJ2-5; 11 positions match TRBD2. This CDR3 is 15 amino acids long. Germline assignment: CDR1 SSHAT and CDR2 FNYEAQ (reference sequence). In DNA form, the CDR3 reads TGTGCTAGCAGCTTAGTAGCGGGGGGGCAAGAGACCCAGTACTTC. Protein sequence: CASSLVAGGQETQYF.

This clone has a single count. The chain is built from TRBV2 and TRBJ2-7; TRBD1 or TRBD2 may be the D gene (5 bases each). Trimming removed 7 bases from V and 5 bases from J, with 21 bases in between. Per the germline V gene, CDR1 is SNHLY and CDR2 is FYNNEI. The CDR3 runs 15 residues. In DNA, the CDR3 is TGTGCCAGCATCAGTCAATTGGGGGTCCTCAACGAGCAGTACTTC. Residues: CASISQLGVLNEQYF.

The chain combines TRBV7-2 with TRBJ2-5; TRBD2 agrees at 8 bases. With 2 bases clipped from V and 5 bases from J, the junction kept 7 bases outside the gene matches. The CDR3 totals 15 residues. Germline lookup yields CDR1 SGHTA and CDR2 FQGNSA. The CDR3 is CASSLFGGGTETQYF. In DNA form, the CDR3 reads TGTGCCAGCAGCTTATTTGGCGGGGGGACGGAGACCCAGTACTTC.

V is TRBV5-6 and J is TRBJ2-7, with unresolved D. Trimming shortened V by 0 bases and J by 2 bases, and 9 bases separated the two germline ends. Germline V lookup: CDR1 SGHDT, CDR2 YYEEEE. The CDR3 consists of 14 residues. DNA of the CDR3: TGTGCCAGCAGCTTGGGGGCCTCAACCTACGAGCAGTACTTC. Protein product: CASSLGASTYEQYF.

The rearrangement uses TRBV7-2 and TRBJ2-7; TRBD2 matches at 8 bases. The CDR3 totals 14 residues. With V trimmed by 3 bases and J by 6 bases, 7 bases remained unmatched. The V gene's germline CDR1 is SGHTA and CDR2 FQGNSA. CDR3 in amino acids: CASSFSGGLPEQYF. CDR3 sequence (DNA): TGTGCCAGCAGCTTTTCGGGGGGGCTCCCCGAGCAGTACTTC. Based on the CDR3 plus reference TRBV7-2 and TRBJ2-7, the full variable domain is GAGVSQSPSNKVTEKGKDVELRCDPISGHTALYWYRQSLGQGLEFLIYFQGNSAPDKSGLPSDRFSAERTGGSVSTLTIQRTQQEDSAVYLCASSFSGGLPEQYFGPGTRLTVT.

V is TRBV29-1 and J is TRBJ2-5, with TRBD1 matching over 7 bases. Germline values: CDR1 SQVTM, CDR2 ANQGSEA. V was clipped by 1 base and J by 1 base; unmatched bases: 6. There are 15 residues in the CDR3. The DNA of the CDR3 is TGCAGCGTTGAAGGGAACAGGGGCAGCCAAGAGACCCAGTACTTC. The encoded protein is CSVEGNRGSQETQYF.

V usage is TRBV4-1 and J usage is TRBJ2-7; D uncertain. This CDR3 is built from 14 residues. V shed 0 bases and J shed 3 bases, with 9 bases lying between them. Germline V gene sequence: CDR1 MGHRA, CDR2 YSYEKL. CDR3 in DNA: TGCGCCAGCAGCCAAGATCAGGTTCTCTACGAGCAGTACTTC. Translation gives CASSQDQVLYEQYF.

J is TRBJ1-5 and V is TRBV6-4; no clear D gene. This CDR3 has 13 amino acids. Germline CDR1 reads MRHNA; CDR2 reads SNTAGT. V lost 4 bases, J lost 1 base, and 5 bases lay in between. The CDR3 here is CASSAGSNQPQHF. The CDR3 nucleotides are TGTGCCAGCAGTGCAGGAAGCAATCAGCCCCAGCATTTT.

This chain uses TRBV4-1 with TRBJ1-6; D unclear. Germline CDR1 is MGHRA and CDR2 is YSYEKL. The CDR3 length is 14 residues. The V and J ends lost 1 base and 15 bases respectively, with 16 bases between them. The CDR3 sequence: CASSQVTLAVLLHF. The CDR3 coding sequence is TGCGCCAGCAGCCAAGTTACCCTGGCCGTTCTCCTCCACTTT.

This clone was recorded only once. The rearrangement uses TRBV7-3 and TRBJ2-7; 8 nucleotides line up with TRBD1. The trim removed 6 bases at V and 3 bases at J, leaving 10 bases unmatched. CDR3 size: 15 residues. CDR1 and CDR2 (germline): SGHTA, FQGTGA. In DNA, the CDR3 is TGTGCCAGCAGTCCGACAGGGGACAACCGCTACGAGCAGTACTTC. As protein: CASSPTGDNRYEQYF.

This rearrangement joins TRBV7-2 to TRBJ2-4, with D possibly TRBD1 on 6 matching bases. CDR1 and CDR2 (germline): SGHTA, FQGNSA. The CDR3 contains 14 residues. The V and J ends lost 1 base and 5 bases respectively, with 9 bases between them. The CDR3 reads CASSLGAGENIQYF. CDR3 bases: TGTGCCAGCAGCTTAGGGGCAGGGGAAAACATTCAGTACTTC. Based on the CDR3 plus reference TRBV7-2 and TRBJ2-4, the full variable domain is GAGVSQSPSNKVTEKGKDVELRCDPISGHTALYWYRQSLGQGLEFLIYFQGNSAPDKSGLPSDRFSAERTGGSVSTLTIQRTQQEDSAVYLCASSLGAGENIQYFGAGTRLSVL.

This chain connects TRBV19 to TRBJ2-7, with unresolved D. This CDR3 comprises 14 residues. Germline V gene data show CDR1 as LNHDA and CDR2 as SQIVND (reference sequence). V was cut by 3 bases and J by 0 bases, with 9 bases left in between. CDR3 nucleotide sequence: TGTGCCAGTAGTATTTCTAGAGACTCCTACGAGCAGTACTTC. It yields the protein CASSISRDSYEQYF.

V is TRBV9 and J is TRBJ1-1, with a weak D call TRBD1 (5 bases). Per germline, CDR1 SGDLS and CDR2 YYNGEE. The CDR3 runs to 15 residues. V was pared by 0 bases and J by 0 bases, with 9 bases between. In DNA, the CDR3 is TGTGCCAGCAGCGTAGACGACAGAGTGAACACTGAAGCTTTCTTT. Protein: CASSVDDRVNTEAFF.

CDR3 in amino acids: CASSWKGNTEAFF. CDR3 in DNA: TGTGCCAGTAGTTGGAAGGGAAATACTGAAGCTTTCTTT. V is TRBV19 and J is TRBJ1-1; D is ambiguous. Between the trimmed V and J ends, which lost 5 bases and 5 bases, there was a span of 12 bases. The CDR3 consists of 13 residues. CDR1 and CDR2 from the germline V gene are LNHDA and SQIVND (reference sequence).

Here the CDR3 DNA reads TGTGCAAGTCGCTTAGACCGGAGCCAGGGGGCCAACGTCCTGACTTTC. It codes for CASRLDRSQGANVLTF. The rearrangement links TRBV12-2 to TRBJ2-6; TRBD2, the table's D call, lacks a check against the DNA. TRBV12-2 is flagged as a pseudogene. The CDR3 contains 16 residues.

This chain connects TRBV7-6 to TRBJ2-1; 10 bases agree with TRBD1. With 3 bases clipped from V and 4 bases from J, the junction kept 12 bases outside the gene matches. This CDR3 comprises 18 residues. Germline V gene lookup returns CDR1 SGHVS and CDR2 FNYEAQ. The CDR3 sequence is CASSFSWRRGQGYNEQFF. As DNA, the CDR3 is TGTGCCAGCAGCTTTTCTTGGCGGCGGGGACAGGGGTACAATGAGCAGTTCTTC.

The chain employs TRBV5-6 and TRBJ2-7; D may be TRBD2 (6 bases). The germline CDR1 and CDR2 sequences are SGHDT and YYEEEE. CDR3 length equals 12 residues. Trimming left V 2 bases short and J 9 bases short, with 12 bases between. This chain's CDR3 is CASSFSRGGQYF. CDR3 DNA sequence: TGTGCCAGCAGCTTCTCTCGGGGAGGGCAGTACTTC.

V is TRBV2 and J is TRBJ1-1; D is undetermined. Germline V gene lookup returns CDR1 SNHLY and CDR2 FYNNEI. Between the trimmed V and J ends, which lost 8 bases and 1 base, there was a span of 14 bases. CDR3 length: 14 amino acids. CDR3 protein: CASPAGKENTEAFF. CDR3 DNA: TGTGCCAGCCCTGCAGGCAAAGAGAACACTGAAGCTTTCTTT.

This sequence joins TRBV5-6 and TRBJ1-2; D is possibly TRBD1 (5 bases). The CDR3 is made up of 12 amino acids. Trimming took off 4 bases at V and 4 bases at J, with 8 bases between the two ends. Looked up from germline, CDR1 is SGHDT and CDR2 is YYEEEE. CDR3 DNA sequence: TGTGCCAGCAGCCGGGACTCCTATGGCTACACCTTC. Translating gives CASSRDSYGYTF.

This clone has just a few counts. The gene calls are TRBV2 and TRBJ2-5, with 9 bases lining up with TRBD2. V dropped 6 bases and J dropped 4; count of bases not matched to a gene: 9. CDR1 is SNHLY and CDR2 is FYNNEI in the germline V gene. The CDR3 contains 15 residues. Written as DNA, the CDR3 is TGTGCCAGCAGAGGGCAAGCGGGAGGACGAGAGACCCAGTACTTC. This encodes CASRGQAGGRETQYF. The full variable domain, completed using reference TRBV2 and TRBJ2-5, is EPEVTQTPSHQVTQMGQEVILRCVPISNHLYFYWYRQILGQKVEFLVSFYNNEISEKSEIFDDQFSVERPDGSNFTLKIRSTKLEDSAMYFCASRGQAGGRETQYFGPGTRLLVL.

This sequence joins TRBV7-2 and TRBJ2-7, with D uncertain. This CDR3 spans 15 amino acids. The germline gives CDR1 SGHTA, CDR2 FQGNSA. V was pared by 1 base and J by 0 bases, with 10 bases between. The CDR3 reads CASSLVPRSSYEQYF. The CDR3 DNA sequence: TGTGCCAGCAGCTTAGTCCCTCGTTCCTCCTACGAGCAGTACTTC.

The chain uses TRBV23-1 and TRBJ2-7; D gene ambiguous. Being an ORF, TRBV23-1 has a function that is uncertain. This CDR3 has 13 amino acids. V was pared by 3 bases and J by 2 bases, with 8 bases between. CDR3 nucleotide sequence: TGCGCCAGCAGTCAGAACAGACCCTACGAGCAGTACTTC. Encoded protein: CASSQNRPYEQYF.

The rearrangement uses TRBV15 and TRBJ2-2; 7 nucleotides match TRBD2. The CDR3 is made up of 16 amino acids. Germline V CDR1 and CDR2: LNHNV, YYDKDF (reference sequence). The V segment lost 8 bases and the J segment 6 bases; nucleotides outside the gene matches: 15. The CDR3 protein is CATASGLTPLAGELFF. The CDR3 DNA reads as TGTGCCACCGCTAGCGGTCTTACCCCCTTGGCCGGGGAGCTGTTTTTT.

This chain connects TRBV7-8 to TRBJ2-7; D possibly matches TRBD1 or TRBD2 (5 bases each). Trimming pared 4 bases from V and 2 bases from J, leaving 21 bases between. This CDR3 region has 17 residues. The germline gives CDR1 SGHVS, CDR2 FQNEAQ. CDR3 DNA sequence: TGTGCCAGCAGCTCCACGCGAGTGGGGCGCGGGCCCTACGAGCAGTACTTC. Translation gives CASSSTRVGRGPYEQYF. The entire variable domain, with the rest obtained from reference TRBV7-8 and TRBJ2-7, is as follows: GAGVSQSPRYKVAKRGQDVALRCDPISGHVSLFWYQQALGQGPEFLTYFQNEAQLDKSGLPSDRFFAERPEGSVSTLKIQRTQQEDSAVYLCASSSTRVGRGPYEQYFGPGTRLTVT.